These 8 T cell receptor beta chains were all obtained from the same sample, sequenced in a study of cytomegalovirus exposure and HLA in healthy donors. Both 60 Vbeta primers and 13 Jbeta primers went into the PCR. TCRdb keeps only in-frame clones here, not all; method: immunoSEQ multiplex PCR. The sample carries about 170,000 clones, over 60% recorded once. Sequencing input: PBMCs. These receptor sequences come from a woman aged 50 to 60 in good health and CMV-seronegative.

CDR3 amino acids: CASSLLGTQNQPQHF. The DNA for the CDR3 is TGTGCCAGCAGCTTGTTGGGGACACAGAATCAGCCCCAGCATTTT. The V and J genes are TRBV7-2 and TRBJ1-5; D is possibly TRBD1 (6 bases). Between the trimmed V and J ends, which lost 3 bases and 4 bases, there was a span of 13 bases. The CDR3 has 15 residues. Per germline, CDR1 SGHTA and CDR2 FQGNSA.

This clone was found once. V usage is TRBV6-6 and J usage is TRBJ2-7; 7 bases match TRBD1. The germline V gene has CDR1 MNHNY and CDR2 SVGAGI (reference sequence). The junction had 13 bases not matched to a gene; V was cut back by 5 bases and J by 9 bases. This CDR3 is built from 14 residues. The CDR3 DNA reads TGTGCCAGCAGTGACCCGGGACAGACCTATTTGCAGTACTTC. Translated: CASSDPGQTYLQYF.

This clone was recorded once. V and J are TRBV4-2 and TRBJ1-1; D is unclear. Germline values: CDR1 LGHNA, CDR2 YNFKEQ. The CDR3 runs to 12 residues. V lost 0 bases and J 11 bases, leaving 10 bases between the germline ends. The DNA for the CDR3 is TGTGCCAGCAGCCAAGATGAGACGGGGGCTTTCTTT. It is translated as CASSQDETGAFF.

The chain has TRBV5-4 and TRBJ2-7, with no clear D. Germline CDR1 SGHNT, CDR2 YYREEE (reference sequence). The CDR3 sequence is 14 residues long. V was pared by 2 bases and J by 3 bases, with 12 bases between. CDR3: CASSLTGPHYEQYF. CDR3 DNA sequence: TGTGCCAGCAGCTTAACCGGTCCCCACTACGAGCAGTACTTC.

This chain uses TRBV6-1 with TRBJ1-4; 9 bases are shared with TRBD1. The ends lost 5 bases at V and 0 bases at J; junction bases unmatched: 1. CDR3 length: 15 residues. Germline V gene sequence: CDR1 MNHNS, CDR2 SASEGT. The DNA for the CDR3 is TGTGCCAGCAGTACAGGGGGCACAACTAATGAAAAACTGTTTTTT. This codes for CASSTGGTTNEKLFF.

The rearrangement uses TRBV6-5 and TRBJ2-2, with 9 bases matching TRBD2. Trimming took 2 bases from V and 7 from J; bases not matched to a gene: 8. The CDR3 contains 16 residues. Germline V CDR1 and CDR2: MNHEY, SVGAGI. The CDR3 reads CASSYLLAGLLGELFF. The CDR3 nucleotides are TGTGCCAGCAGTTACCTGCTAGCGGGACTCCTCGGGGAGCTGTTTTTT.

J is TRBJ2-7 and V is TRBV7-2, with 9 bases identical to TRBD2. The CDR3 contains 15 residues. Trimming at V came to 5 bases and at J to 7 bases, leaving 12 bases not matched to a gene. Germline V gene sequence: CDR1 SGHTA, CDR2 FQGNSA. Here the CDR3 reads CASSPKRGGAEEQYF. CDR3 sequence (DNA): TGTGCCAGCAGCCCTAAACGCGGGGGGGCGGAGGAGCAGTACTTC. Combining the CDR3 with reference TRBV7-2 and TRBJ2-7 gives the whole variable domain GAGVSQSPSNKVTEKGKDVELRCDPISGHTALYWYRQSLGQGLEFLIYFQGNSAPDKSGLPSDRFSAERTGGSVSTLTIQRTQQEDSAVYLCASSPKRGGAEEQYFGPGTRLTVT.

The J gene is TRBJ2-7, the V gene TRBV25-1; TRBD1 agrees at 9 bases. Trimming at V came to 1 base and at J to 6 bases, leaving 4 bases not matched to a gene. The CDR3 is 14 residues long. Germline V gene lookup returns CDR1 MGHDK and CDR2 SYGVNS. This chain's CDR3 is CASSESGTGFEQYF. Here the CDR3 DNA reads TGTGCCAGCAGTGAATCCGGGACAGGGTTCGAGCAGTACTTC.